These T cell receptor beta chains were read from a single sample in a study of blood T cell repertoires in COVID-19. Assay: immunoSEQ multiplex PCR; the TCRdb copy retains only in-frame clones and omits some. Seen here are tens of thousands of clones, 87% observed once, and the top ten hold 3.5% to 4%. The sample consisted of peripheral blood. Receptors were obtained from a man aged 40-50 years with COVID-19, enrolled during active disease. Each CDR3 is given with its conserved first and last residue. D genes are given only for firm matches. Expanded clones get a size class; other rows say once, few or many, or leave the size out.

CDR3 DNA	CDR3 protein	V gene	J gene	D gene	clone size
TGTGCCAGCAGTATGAACAGCAACACTGAAGCTTTCTTT	CASSMNSNTEAFF	TRBV6-6	TRBJ1-1	.	.
TGCGCCAGCAGCGCAGGACAGGGGACCTACGAGCAGTACTTC	CASSAGQGTYEQYF	TRBV4-1	TRBJ2-7	TRBD1	.
TGTGCCAGCAGGCGGCGTGGGGTGGGAGGAACTGAAGCTTTCTTT	CASRRRGVGGTEAFF	TRBV2	TRBJ1-1	.	.
TGTGCCACCAGAAAACCTGGGACTAGCGGGAGCTACAATGAGCAGTTCTTC	CATRKPGTSGSYNEQFF	TRBV24-1	TRBJ2-1	TRBD2	.
TGTGCCAGCAGTCACACCGGGATCACAGATACGCAGTATTTT	CASSHTGITDTQYF	TRBV6-5	TRBJ2-3	.	.
TGTGCCAGCAGCCCTCCAGGGACAGGAGTCTACGAGCAGTACTTC	CASSPPGTGVYEQYF	TRBV7-8	TRBJ2-7	TRBD1	many
TGTGCCTGGGAGACAGGGCAAGAGACCCAGTACTTC	CAWETGQETQYF	TRBV30	TRBJ2-5	TRBD1	.
TGCAGCGTCGGACAGGGGGCGTACGAGCAGTACTTC	CSVGQGAYEQYF	TRBV29-1	TRBJ2-7	TRBD1	.
TGCGCCAGCAGCCTTTGGGCGGGAGGAGCAGATACGCAGTATTTT	CASSLWAGGADTQYF	TRBV5-1	TRBJ2-3	TRBD2	once
TGTGCCAGCAGTAGGACTAGCGGGGGTTTTGAGCAGTTCTTC	CASSRTSGGFEQFF	TRBV27	TRBJ2-1	TRBD2	.
TGTGCCTGGGGTTCGGGGAGCCGGGAAAAACTGTTTTTT	CAWGSGSREKLFF	TRBV30	TRBJ1-4	.	.
TGTGCCAGCAAAAGGACAGGGGGGTACGAGCAGTACTTC	CASKRTGGYEQYF	TRBV27	TRBJ2-7	TRBD1	.
TGCGCCAGCAGCCTACAGGGGGGGAGTGAAAAACTGTTTTTT	CASSLQGGSEKLFF	TRBV5-1	TRBJ1-4	TRBD1	.
TGTGCCAGCTCACTAGATCCGGGGTCTGGAAACACCATATATTTT	CASSLDPGSGNTIYF	TRBV18	TRBJ1-3	.	.
TGTGCCAGCACGGGTTTACAGGGCACTGAAGCTTTCTTT	CASTGLQGTEAFF	TRBV27	TRBJ1-1	.	.
TGTGCCAGCAGCCACGGAGGGGGCGCCACTGAAGCTTTCTTT	CASSHGGGATEAFF	TRBV3-1/TRBV3-2	TRBJ1-1	TRBD1	few
TGTGCCAGCAGATGGGGACAGGGGGGACCCTATGGCTACACCTTC	CASRWGQGGPYGYTF	TRBV5-6	TRBJ1-2	TRBD1	.
TGTGCCAGCAGCCCCAGAGACATCGATGGCTACACCTTC	CASSPRDIDGYTF	TRBV6-5	TRBJ1-2	.	.
TGTGCCTGGAGTGTTTCGGGAGACACTGAAGCTTTCTTT	CAWSVSGDTEAFF	TRBV30	TRBJ1-1	.	.
TGTGCCAGCTCGACCGGGAATAACTATGGCTACACCTTC	CASSTGNNYGYTF	TRBV18	TRBJ1-2	.	.
TGTGCCAGCTCACCGGGACAGGGTACGCGAGCTTTCTTT	CASSPGQGTRAFF	TRBV18	TRBJ1-1	TRBD1	.
TGTGCCAGCTCACCACACAGAGGAGGAGAAGCTTTCTTT	CASSPHRGGEAFF	TRBV18	TRBJ1-1	.	.
TGTGCCAGTAGTATGACAGGGGGCTTAGGTCAGCCCCAGCATTTT	CASSMTGGLGQPQHF	TRBV19	TRBJ1-5	TRBD1	once
TGTGCCAGTCAGAGGAGAATGAACACTGAAGCTTTCTTT	CASQRRMNTEAFF	TRBV19	TRBJ1-1	.	.
TGTGCCAGTAGTCGGACAGGGGAGGGCAATCAGCCCCAGCATTTT	CASSRTGEGNQPQHF	TRBV19	TRBJ1-5	TRBD1	.
TGTGCCAGCAGCTTGGCCGGACTGCCCCAGTACTTC	CASSLAGLPQYF	TRBV5-4	TRBJ2-7	.	.
TGTGCCAGCAGCTTTGGCGTTGGGGAGGGATATACGCAGTATTTT	CASSFGVGEGYTQYF	TRBV7-9	TRBJ2-3	TRBD2	.
TGTGCCAGCAGTCACTCAAACGCGGGACAGAACTATGGCTACACCTTC	CASSHSNAGQNYGYTF	TRBV25-1	TRBJ1-2	TRBD1	.
TGCAGCGCCCTCCCTTCGGACAGGATGAACACTGAAGCTTTCTTT	CSALPSDRMNTEAFF	TRBV29-1	TRBJ1-1	TRBD1	.
TGTGCCAGCCGAAGTCAGGAAACTCAGCCCCAGCATTTT	CASRSQETQPQHF	TRBV2	TRBJ1-5	.	.
TGTGCCAGCAGCCTTTCGACAGGGGGCCGGGTAGAGACCCAGTACTTC	CASSLSTGGRVETQYF	TRBV11-2	TRBJ2-5	TRBD1	.
TGTGCCAGTAATACACAGGGGGCCTACAATGAGCAGTTCTTC	CASNTQGAYNEQFF	TRBV19	TRBJ2-1	TRBD1	.
TGTGCCAGCTCACCAGGGGGCGCCTACAATGAGCAGTTCTTC	CASSPGGAYNEQFF	TRBV18	TRBJ2-1	.	.
TGTGCCGGCCGGGACAGGGGAGCAGGAGGCTACACCTTC	CAGRDRGAGGYTF	TRBV19	TRBJ1-2	TRBD1	.
TGTGCCAGCAGCCAAGGCGTTAACTATGGCTACACCTTC	CASSQGVNYGYTF	TRBV3-1/TRBV3-2	TRBJ1-2	.	.
TGTGCCATCACCCTTCACGGGAGGGATGACTCTGGGGCCAACGTCCTGACTTTC	CAITLHGRDDSGANVLTF	TRBV10-3	TRBJ2-6	TRBD2	.
TGTGCCAGCAGCGAATACCGGGACACGGATCGAGGCTACACCTTC	CASSEYRDTDRGYTF	TRBV7-9	TRBJ1-2	.	.
TGTGCCAGCAGCCGGTCGGGGAATGAGCAGTTCTTC	CASSRSGNEQFF	TRBV3-1/TRBV3-2	TRBJ2-1	.	.
TGTGCCTGGGCTCGACAGTCAAATGAAAAACTGTTTTTT	CAWARQSNEKLFF	TRBV30	TRBJ1-4	.	.
TGTGCCACTACCCGGCGGGGGGTCAACACCGGGGAGCTGTTTTTT	CATTRRGVNTGELFF	TRBV7-9	TRBJ2-2	TRBD2	.
TGTGCCAGCAGCGCCCCGCAGGGGTCCTACGAGCAGTACTTC	CASSAPQGSYEQYF	TRBV7-9	TRBJ2-7	.	few
TGTGCTAGTGGTTTGGTAGGGGTGGCCGGGGAGCTGTTTTTT	CASGLVGVAGELFF	TRBV12-5	TRBJ2-2	.	.
TGTGCCAGCAGTGGATACCCCGGGACAGGGGAAACCTACAATGAGCAGTTCTTC	CASSGYPGTGETYNEQFF	TRBV25-1	TRBJ2-1	TRBD1	.
TGTGCCAGCAGCCTTCGGACTGGAGCTAACTATGGCTACACCTTC	CASSLRTGANYGYTF	TRBV9	TRBJ1-2	.	few
TGTGCCAGCAGCTTAGTAGGGACTAGCGGTCTGAGTGAGCAGTTCTTC	CASSLVGTSGLSEQFF	TRBV11-2	TRBJ2-1	TRBD2	.
TGTGCCAGCTCACCAGTTTCAGCGGACCTCTTCAGGAATGAGCAGTTCTTC	CASSPVSADLFRNEQFF	TRBV18	TRBJ2-1	.	.
TGCGCCAGCAGCTTGGCCTCTGCAGATACAGAGACCCAGTACTTC	CASSLASADTETQYF	TRBV5-1	TRBJ2-5	.	.
TGCGCCAGCAGCCAACGAGAGGGCCAGTTCTCCTACGAGCAGTACTTC	CASSQREGQFSYEQYF	TRBV4-1	TRBJ2-7	.	.
TGTGCCAGCAGTCCCGGGGTCGTAAACTATGGCTACACCTTC	CASSPGVVNYGYTF	TRBV28	TRBJ1-2	.	.
TGTGCCAGCAGCTTGGCGGGAGGGGGTCAGCAGTACTTC	CASSLAGGGQQYF	TRBV7-2	TRBJ2-7	TRBD2	.
TGTGCCAGCAGTGAAGGACAAACGTATCAGCCCCAGCATTTT	CASSEGQTYQPQHF	TRBV2	TRBJ1-5	.	.
TGTGCCCCCCTCCGGGGAAGCGGGAGGCCAAAACCCTACGAGCAGTACTTC	CAPLRGSGRPKPYEQYF	TRBV19	TRBJ2-7	TRBD2	once
TGTGCCAGCAGTTTGGCACGGGGACAGGGGGAGGTTGGGGTCTACGAGCAGTACTTC	CASSLARGQGEVGVYEQYF	TRBV27	TRBJ2-7	TRBD1	few
TGTGCCACCCGGGACAGGGGCTATTCGGACCAGTACTTC	CATRDRGYSDQYF	TRBV19	TRBJ2-5	TRBD1	.